The clone carrying this T cell receptor beta chain was counted once. The sample originates from a study of blood T cell repertoires in COVID-19. Whole-study context: Collection of acute and convalescent COVID-19 samples took place in the United States, Italy and Spain. T cells, B-cell-depleted T cells, or PBMCs supplied cDNA or gDNA.

The CDR3 runs to 14 residues. V lost 2 bases and J lost 5, with 10 bases in between. CDR1 is SGDLS, CDR2 YYNGEE, per germline. As originally analysed: Counts of nucleated cells, estimated from reference gene primer amplification, were obtained. Sequencing was performed with immunoSEQ multiplex PCR; in TCRdb, only in-frame clones are kept and a portion is missing. V and J calls plus clone size are reproduced from that table; the DNA served to infer D and trimming. This sample has 200,000 or so clones, with 80% to 85% found just once. Two negative PCRs, clearance, or symptom resolution had been documented for recovered Cohort 3 donors.

The sequence was collected from a man between 40 and 49 years old who had recovered from COVID-19. The gene calls are TRBV9 and TRBJ2-2; D perhaps matches TRBD1 (6 bases). Sequenced input: PBMCs or T cells enriched from blood (not recorded which). CDR3 residues: CASSVQTGTGELFF. CDR3 nucleotide sequence: TGTGCCAGCAGCGTTCAAACAGGGACCGGGGAGCTGTTTTTT.